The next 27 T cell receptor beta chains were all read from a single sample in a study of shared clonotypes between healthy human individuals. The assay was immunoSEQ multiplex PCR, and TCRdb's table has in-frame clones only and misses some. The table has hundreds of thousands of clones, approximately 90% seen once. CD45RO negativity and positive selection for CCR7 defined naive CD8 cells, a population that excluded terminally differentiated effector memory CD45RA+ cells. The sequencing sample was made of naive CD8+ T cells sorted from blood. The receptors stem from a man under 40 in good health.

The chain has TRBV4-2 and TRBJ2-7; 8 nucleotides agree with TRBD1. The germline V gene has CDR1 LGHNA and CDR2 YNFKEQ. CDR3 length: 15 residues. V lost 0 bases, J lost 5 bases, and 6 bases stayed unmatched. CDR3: CASSQDLGQGHEQYF. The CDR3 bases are TGTGCCAGCAGCCAAGATCTAGGACAGGGACACGAGCAGTACTTC.

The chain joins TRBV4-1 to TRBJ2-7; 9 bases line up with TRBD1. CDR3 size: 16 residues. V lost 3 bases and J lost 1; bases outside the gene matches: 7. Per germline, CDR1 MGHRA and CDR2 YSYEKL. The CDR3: CASSQGGTGISYEQYF. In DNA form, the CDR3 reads TGCGCCAGCAGCCAGGGCGGGACAGGGATATCCTACGAGCAGTACTTC.

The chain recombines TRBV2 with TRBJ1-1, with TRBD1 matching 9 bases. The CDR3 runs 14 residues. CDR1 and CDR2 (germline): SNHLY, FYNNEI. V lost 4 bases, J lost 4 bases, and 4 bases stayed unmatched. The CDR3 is CASSGRQGGTEAFF. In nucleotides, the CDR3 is TGTGCCAGCAGTGGACGACAGGGGGGCACTGAAGCTTTCTTT.

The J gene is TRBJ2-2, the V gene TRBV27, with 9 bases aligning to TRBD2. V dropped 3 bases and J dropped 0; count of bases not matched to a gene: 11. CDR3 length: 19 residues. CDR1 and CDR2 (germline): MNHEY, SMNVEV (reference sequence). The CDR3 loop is CASSFGGGSGSPNTGELFF. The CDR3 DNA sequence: TGTGCCAGCAGTTTTGGGGGGGGTAGCGGGAGCCCGAACACCGGGGAGCTGTTTTTT.

CDR3 nucleotide sequence: TGTGCCAGCAGGTCATTGGGCGAGAATGAAAAACTGTTTTTT. This gives the protein CASRSLGENEKLFF. V usage is TRBV27 and J usage is TRBJ1-4; no reliable D call. Germline values: CDR1 MNHEY, CDR2 SMNVEV (reference sequence). The CDR3 loop spans 14 amino acids. Trimming cost V 6 bases and J 5 bases, with 13 bases left between them.

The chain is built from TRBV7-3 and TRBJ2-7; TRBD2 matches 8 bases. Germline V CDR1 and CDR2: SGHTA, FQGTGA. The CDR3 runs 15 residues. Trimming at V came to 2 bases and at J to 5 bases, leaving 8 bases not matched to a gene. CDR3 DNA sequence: TGTGCCAGCAGCTTAGAGCGGGAGTGGAGCCACGAGCAGTACTTC. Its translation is CASSLEREWSHEQYF.

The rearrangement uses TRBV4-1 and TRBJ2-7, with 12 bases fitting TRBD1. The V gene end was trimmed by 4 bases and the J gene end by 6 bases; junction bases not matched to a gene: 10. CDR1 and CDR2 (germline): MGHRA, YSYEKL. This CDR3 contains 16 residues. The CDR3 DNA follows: TGCGCCAGCAGCCGAGACCCCGGGACAGGGGGCATCGAGCAGTACTTC. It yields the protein CASSRDPGTGGIEQYF.

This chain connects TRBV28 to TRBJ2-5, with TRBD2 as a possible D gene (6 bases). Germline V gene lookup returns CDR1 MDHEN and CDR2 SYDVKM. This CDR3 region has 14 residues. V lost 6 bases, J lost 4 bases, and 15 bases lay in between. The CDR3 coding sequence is TGTGCCAGCAGCCCAACCGGGAGCCGAGAGACCCAGTACTTC. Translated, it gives CASSPTGSRETQYF.

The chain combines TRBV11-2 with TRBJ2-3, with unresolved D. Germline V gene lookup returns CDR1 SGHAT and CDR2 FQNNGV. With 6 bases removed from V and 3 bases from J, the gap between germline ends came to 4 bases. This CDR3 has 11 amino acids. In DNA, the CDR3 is TGTGCCAGCAGGTTGACAGATACGCAGTATTTT. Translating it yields CASRLTDTQYF.

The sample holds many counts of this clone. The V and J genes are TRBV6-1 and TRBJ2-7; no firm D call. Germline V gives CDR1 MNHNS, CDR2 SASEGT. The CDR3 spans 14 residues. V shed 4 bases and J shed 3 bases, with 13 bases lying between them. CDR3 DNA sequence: TGTGCCAGCAGTGCCCTAACAGAAAGCTACGAGCAGTACTTC. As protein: CASSALTESYEQYF.

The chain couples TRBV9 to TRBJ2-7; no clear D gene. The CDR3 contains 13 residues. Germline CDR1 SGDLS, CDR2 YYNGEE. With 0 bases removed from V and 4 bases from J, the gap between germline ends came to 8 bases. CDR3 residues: CASSVELGYEQYF. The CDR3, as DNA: TGTGCCAGCAGCGTAGAGTTGGGGTACGAGCAGTACTTC.

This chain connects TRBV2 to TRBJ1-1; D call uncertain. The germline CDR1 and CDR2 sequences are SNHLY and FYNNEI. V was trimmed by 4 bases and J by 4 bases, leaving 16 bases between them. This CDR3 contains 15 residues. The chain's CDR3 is CASSGSRQSGTEAFF. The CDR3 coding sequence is TGTGCCAGCAGTGGGAGCCGGCAATCAGGCACTGAAGCTTTCTTT.

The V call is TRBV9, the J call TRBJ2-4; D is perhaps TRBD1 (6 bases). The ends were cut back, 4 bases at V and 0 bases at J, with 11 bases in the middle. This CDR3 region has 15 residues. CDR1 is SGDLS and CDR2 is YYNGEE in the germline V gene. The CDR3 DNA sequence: TGTGCCAGCAGCACCCAGGGACAAGCCAAAAACATTCAGTACTTC. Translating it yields CASSTQGQAKNIQYF.

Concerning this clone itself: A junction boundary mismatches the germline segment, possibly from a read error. In DNA form, the CDR3 reads TGTGCCAGCAGTTTAGATTTGGCGGGAAGGGACTTC. Residues: CASSLDLAGRDF. The V call is TRBV28, the J call TRBJ2-5; a possible D gene is TRBD2 (6 bases). Germline V lookup: CDR1 MDHEN, CDR2 SYDVKM. The CDR3 is 12 amino acids.

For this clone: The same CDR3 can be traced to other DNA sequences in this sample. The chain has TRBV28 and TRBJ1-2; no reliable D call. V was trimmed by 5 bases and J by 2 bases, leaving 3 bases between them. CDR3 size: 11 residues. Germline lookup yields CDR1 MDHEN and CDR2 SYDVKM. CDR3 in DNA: TGTGCCAGCAGTCTCAACTATGGCTACACCTTC. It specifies CASSLNYGYTF.

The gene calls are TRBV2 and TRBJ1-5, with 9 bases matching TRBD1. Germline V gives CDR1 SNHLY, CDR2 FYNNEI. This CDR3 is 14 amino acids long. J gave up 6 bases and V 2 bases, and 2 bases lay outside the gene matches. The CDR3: CASSETGGGQPQHF. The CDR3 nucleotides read TGTGCCAGCAGTGAAACAGGGGGCGGTCAGCCCCAGCATTTT.

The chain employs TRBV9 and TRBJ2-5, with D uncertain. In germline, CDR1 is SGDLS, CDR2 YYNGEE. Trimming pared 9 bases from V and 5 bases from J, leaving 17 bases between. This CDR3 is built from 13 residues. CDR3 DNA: TGTGCCACCTCCGATGGGGTCGCGGAGACCCAGTACTTC. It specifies CATSDGVAETQYF.

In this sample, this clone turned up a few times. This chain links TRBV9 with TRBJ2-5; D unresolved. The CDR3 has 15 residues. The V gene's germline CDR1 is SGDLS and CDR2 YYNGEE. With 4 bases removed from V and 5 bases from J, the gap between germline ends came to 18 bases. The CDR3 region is CASSPGLAAMETQYF. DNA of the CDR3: TGTGCCAGCAGCCCCGGTCTGGCCGCCATGGAGACCCAGTACTTC. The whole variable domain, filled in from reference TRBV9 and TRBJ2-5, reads DSGVTQTPKHLITATGQRVTLRCSPRSGDLSVYWYQQSLDQGLQFLIQYYNGEERAKGNILERFSAQQFPDLHSELNLSSLELGDSALYFCASSPGLAAMETQYFGPGTRLLVL.

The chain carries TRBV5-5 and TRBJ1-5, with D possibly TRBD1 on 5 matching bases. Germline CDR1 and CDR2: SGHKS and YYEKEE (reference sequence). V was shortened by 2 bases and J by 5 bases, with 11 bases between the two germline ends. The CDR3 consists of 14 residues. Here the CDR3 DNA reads TGTGCCAGCAGCTTCGGGCAGGGAGATCAGCCCCAGCATTTT. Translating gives CASSFGQGDQPQHF.

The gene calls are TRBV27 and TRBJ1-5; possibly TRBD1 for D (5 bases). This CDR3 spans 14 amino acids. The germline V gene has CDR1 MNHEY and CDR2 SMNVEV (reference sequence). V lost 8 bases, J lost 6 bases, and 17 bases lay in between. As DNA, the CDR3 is TGTGCCAGCCGCTCTGGGGCGGGAGTTCAGCCCCAGCATTTT. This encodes CASRSGAGVQPQHF.

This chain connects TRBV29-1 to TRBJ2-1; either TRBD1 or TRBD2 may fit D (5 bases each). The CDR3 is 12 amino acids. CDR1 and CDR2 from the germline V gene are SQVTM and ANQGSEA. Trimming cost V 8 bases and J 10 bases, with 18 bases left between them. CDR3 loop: CSWDVGSGEQFF. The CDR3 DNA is TGCAGCTGGGACGTAGGATCCGGGGAGCAGTTCTTC.

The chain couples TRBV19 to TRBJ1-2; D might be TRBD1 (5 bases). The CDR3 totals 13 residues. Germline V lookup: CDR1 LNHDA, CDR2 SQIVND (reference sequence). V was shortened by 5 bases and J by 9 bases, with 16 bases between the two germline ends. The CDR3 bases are TGTGCCAGTAGTGCGGACAAAAATAACCGCTACACCTTC. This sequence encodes CASSADKNNRYTF. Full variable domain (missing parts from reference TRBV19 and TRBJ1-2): DGGITQSPKYLFRKEGQNVTLSCEQNLNHDAMYWYRQDPGQGLRLIYYSQIVNDFQKGDIAEGYSVSREKKESFPLTVTSAQKNPTAFYLCASSADKNNRYTFGSGTRLTVV.

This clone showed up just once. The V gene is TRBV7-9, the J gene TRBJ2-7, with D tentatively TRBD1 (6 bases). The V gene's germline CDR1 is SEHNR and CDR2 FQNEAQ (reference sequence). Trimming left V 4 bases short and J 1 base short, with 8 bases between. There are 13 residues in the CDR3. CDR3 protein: CASSYRVSYEQYF. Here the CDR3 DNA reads TGTGCCAGCAGCTACAGGGTTTCCTACGAGCAGTACTTC.

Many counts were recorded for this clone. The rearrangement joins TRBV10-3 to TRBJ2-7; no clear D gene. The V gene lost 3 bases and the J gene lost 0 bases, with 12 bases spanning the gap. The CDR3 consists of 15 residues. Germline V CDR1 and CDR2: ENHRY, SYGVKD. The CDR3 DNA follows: TGTGCCATCAGTGATCCCATCGTAGTCTCCTACGAGCAGTACTTC. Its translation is CAISDPIVVSYEQYF.

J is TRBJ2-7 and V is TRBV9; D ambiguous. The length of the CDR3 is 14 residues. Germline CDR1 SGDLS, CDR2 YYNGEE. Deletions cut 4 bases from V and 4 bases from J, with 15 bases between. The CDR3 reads CASSRELLEYEQYF. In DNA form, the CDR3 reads TGTGCCAGCAGCCGCGAGCTACTCGAGTACGAGCAGTACTTC.

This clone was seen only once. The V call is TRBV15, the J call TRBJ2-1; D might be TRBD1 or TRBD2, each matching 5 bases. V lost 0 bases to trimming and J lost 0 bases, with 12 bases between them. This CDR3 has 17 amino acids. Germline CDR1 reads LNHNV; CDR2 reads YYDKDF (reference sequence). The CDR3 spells CATSREGRLSSYNEQFF. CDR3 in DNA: TGTGCCACCAGCAGAGAGGGACGTCTTAGCTCCTACAATGAGCAGTTCTTC. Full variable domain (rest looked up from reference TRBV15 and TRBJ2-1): DAMVIQNPRYQVTQFGKPVTLSCSQTLNHNVMYWYQQKSSQAPKLLFHYYDKDFNNEADTPDNFQSRRPNTSFCFLDIRSPGLGDTAMYLCATSREGRLSSYNEQFFGPGTRLTVL.

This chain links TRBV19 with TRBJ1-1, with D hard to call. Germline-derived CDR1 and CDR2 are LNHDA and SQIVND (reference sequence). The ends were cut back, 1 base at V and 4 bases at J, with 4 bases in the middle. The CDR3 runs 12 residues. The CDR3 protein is CASSIGVTEAFF. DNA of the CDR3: TGTGCCAGTAGTATAGGAGTCACTGAAGCTTTCTTT.